This T cell receptor beta chain comes out of a study of prognosis after radiotherapy for stage I lung cancer. The table lists this clonotype with many counts. Its antigen is unknown. In germline, CDR1 is SQVTM, CDR2 ANQGSEA. Trimming removed 3 bases from V and 0 bases from J, with 7 bases in between. This CDR3 is 13 amino acids long. General study results and limits: The study found that unique TCR clone counts fell after stereotactic body radiation therapy, median roughly 10,000 versus 7,000.

From genomic DNA, two-round multiplex PCR was used to amplify TCR beta CDR3. Specific primers for each TRBV and TRBJ gene were what first-round PCR used. TCRdb independently ran MiXCR on the multiplex PCR reads; one entry per CDR3 protein. Among about 27,000 distinct CDR3 sequences listed, about 45% were seen once. The TCR was taken from a donor aged 50 or older with non-small cell lung cancer. Sequencing used PBMCs, obtained before or after stereotactic body radiation therapy (not recorded which). The V and J genes are TRBV29-1 and TRBJ2-3; D is undetermined. The CDR3 DNA sequence: TGCAGCGTTGAGCCGCGGAGCACAGATACGCAGTATTTT. It codes for CSVEPRSTDTQYF.